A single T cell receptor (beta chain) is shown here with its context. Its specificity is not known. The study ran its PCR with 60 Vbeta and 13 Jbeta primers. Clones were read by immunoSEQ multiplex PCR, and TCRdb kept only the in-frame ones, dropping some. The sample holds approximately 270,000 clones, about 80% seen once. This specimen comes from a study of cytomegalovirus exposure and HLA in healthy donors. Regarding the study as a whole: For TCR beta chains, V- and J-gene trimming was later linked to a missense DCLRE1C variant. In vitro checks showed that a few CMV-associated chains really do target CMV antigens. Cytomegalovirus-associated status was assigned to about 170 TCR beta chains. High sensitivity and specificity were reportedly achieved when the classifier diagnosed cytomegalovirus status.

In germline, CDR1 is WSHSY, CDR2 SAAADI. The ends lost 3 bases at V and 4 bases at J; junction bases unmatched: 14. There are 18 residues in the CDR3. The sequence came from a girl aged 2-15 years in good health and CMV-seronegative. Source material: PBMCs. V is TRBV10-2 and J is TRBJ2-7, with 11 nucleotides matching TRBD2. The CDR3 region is CASSDPSPGGLAVYEQYF. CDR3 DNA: TGCGCCAGCAGTGACCCCTCCCCGGGGGGACTAGCGGTTTACGAGCAGTACTTC.